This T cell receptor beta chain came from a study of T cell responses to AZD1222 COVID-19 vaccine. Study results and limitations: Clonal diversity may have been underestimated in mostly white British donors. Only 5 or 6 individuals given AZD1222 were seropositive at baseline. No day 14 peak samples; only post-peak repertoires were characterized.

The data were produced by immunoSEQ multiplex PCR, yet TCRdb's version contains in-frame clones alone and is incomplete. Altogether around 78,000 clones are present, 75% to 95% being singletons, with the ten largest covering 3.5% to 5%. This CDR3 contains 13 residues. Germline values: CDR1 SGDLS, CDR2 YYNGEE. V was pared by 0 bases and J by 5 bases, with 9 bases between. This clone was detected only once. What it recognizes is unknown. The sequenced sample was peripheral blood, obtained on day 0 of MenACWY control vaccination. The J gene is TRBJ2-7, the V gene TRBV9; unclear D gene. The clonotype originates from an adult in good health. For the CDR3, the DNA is TGTGCCAGCAGCGTAGGGCTAAGGGACGAGCAGTACTTC. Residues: CASSVGLRDEQYF.